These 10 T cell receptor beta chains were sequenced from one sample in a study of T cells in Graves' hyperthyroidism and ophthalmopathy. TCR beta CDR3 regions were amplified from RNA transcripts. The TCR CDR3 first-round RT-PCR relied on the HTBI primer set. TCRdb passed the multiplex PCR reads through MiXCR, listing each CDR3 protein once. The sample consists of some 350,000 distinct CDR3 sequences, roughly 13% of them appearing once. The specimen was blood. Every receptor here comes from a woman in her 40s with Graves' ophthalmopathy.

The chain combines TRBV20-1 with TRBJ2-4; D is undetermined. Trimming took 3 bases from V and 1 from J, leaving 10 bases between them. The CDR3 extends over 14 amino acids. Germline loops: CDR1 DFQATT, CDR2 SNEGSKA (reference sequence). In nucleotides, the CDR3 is TGCAGTGCTAGGTGGGGTGGGGCCAAAAACATTCAGTACTTC. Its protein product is CSARWGGAKNIQYF.

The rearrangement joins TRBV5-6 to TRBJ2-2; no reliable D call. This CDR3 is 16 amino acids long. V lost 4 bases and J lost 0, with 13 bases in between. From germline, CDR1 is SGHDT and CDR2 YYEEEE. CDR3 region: CASSGRILANTGELFF. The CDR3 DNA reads TGTGCCAGCAGCGGTCGGATTCTAGCGAACACCGGGGAGCTGTTTTTT.

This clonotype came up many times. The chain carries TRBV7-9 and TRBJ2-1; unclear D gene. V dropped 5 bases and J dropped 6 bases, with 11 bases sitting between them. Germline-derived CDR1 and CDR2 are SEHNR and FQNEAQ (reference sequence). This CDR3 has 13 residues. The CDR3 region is CASSPGEANEQFF. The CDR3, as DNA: TGTGCCAGCAGCCCCGGAGAGGCCAATGAGCAGTTCTTC.

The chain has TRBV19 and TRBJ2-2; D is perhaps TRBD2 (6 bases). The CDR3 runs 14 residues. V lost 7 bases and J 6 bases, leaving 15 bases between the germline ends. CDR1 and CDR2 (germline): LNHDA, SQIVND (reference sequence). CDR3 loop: CASTMGWGAGELFF. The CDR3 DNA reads TGTGCCAGTACCATGGGTTGGGGGGCCGGGGAGCTGTTTTTT. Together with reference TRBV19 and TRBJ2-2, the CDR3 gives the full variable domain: DGGITQSPKYLFRKEGQNVTLSCEQNLNHDAMYWYRQDPGQGLRLIYYSQIVNDFQKGDIAEGYSVSREKKESFPLTVTSAQKNPTAFYLCASTMGWGAGELFFGEGSRLTVL.

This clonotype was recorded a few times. The CDR3 sequence is CASSWTDNEKLFF. The CDR3 coding sequence is TGTGCCAGTAGCTGGACGGACAATGAAAAACTGTTTTTT. The chain couples TRBV19 to TRBJ1-4; no clear D gene. V lost 6 bases and J 5 bases, leaving 10 bases between the germline ends. The germline CDR1 and CDR2 sequences are LNHDA and SQIVND (reference sequence). The CDR3 consists of 13 residues.

DNA for the CDR3: TGCGCCAGCAGCTCGCAAGGCGGCGACTATGGCTACACCTTC. It codes for CASSSQGGDYGYTF. V gene TRBV5-1 combines with J gene TRBJ1-2, with D hard to call. The CDR3 has 14 amino acids. Deletions cut 3 bases from V and 3 bases from J, with 12 bases between. Germline values: CDR1 SGHRS, CDR2 YFSETQ. The full variable domain, with the rest looked up from reference TRBV5-1 and TRBJ1-2, is KAGVTQTPRYLIKTRGQQVTLSCSPISGHRSVSWYQQTPGQGLQFLFEYFSETQRNKGNFPGRFSGRQFSNSRSEMNVSTLELGDSALYLCASSSQGGDYGYTFGSGTRLTVV.

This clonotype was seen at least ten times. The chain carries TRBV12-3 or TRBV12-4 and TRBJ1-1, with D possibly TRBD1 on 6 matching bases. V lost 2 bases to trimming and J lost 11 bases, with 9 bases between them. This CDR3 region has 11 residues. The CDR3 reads CASSLHRDAFF. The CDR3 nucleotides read TGTGCCAGCAGTTTACACAGGGATGCTTTCTTT.

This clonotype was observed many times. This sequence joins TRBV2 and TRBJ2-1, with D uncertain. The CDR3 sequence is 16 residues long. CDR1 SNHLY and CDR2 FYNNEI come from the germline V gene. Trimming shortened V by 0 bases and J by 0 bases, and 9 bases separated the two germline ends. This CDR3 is CASSEAVTDSYNEQFF. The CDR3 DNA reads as TGTGCCAGCAGTGAAGCCGTTACGGACTCCTACAATGAGCAGTTCTTC.

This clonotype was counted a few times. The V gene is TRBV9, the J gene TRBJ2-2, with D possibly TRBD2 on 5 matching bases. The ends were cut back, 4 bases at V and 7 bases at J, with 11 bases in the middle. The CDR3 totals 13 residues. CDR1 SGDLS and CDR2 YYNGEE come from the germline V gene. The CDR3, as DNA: TGTGCCAGCAGCCCTATTCGGGGCGGGGAGCTGTTTTTT. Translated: CASSPIRGGELFF.

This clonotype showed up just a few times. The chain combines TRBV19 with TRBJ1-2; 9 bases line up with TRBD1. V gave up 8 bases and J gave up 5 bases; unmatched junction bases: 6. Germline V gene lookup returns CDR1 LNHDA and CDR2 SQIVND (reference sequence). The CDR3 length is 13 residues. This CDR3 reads CASARGQGYGYTF. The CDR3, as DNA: TGTGCCAGTGCCCGGGGACAGGGATATGGCTACACCTTC.